The sequence of this T cell receptor (beta chain) was determined in a study of T cell repertoires in cytomegalovirus infection. At the level of the study: Indicated by public TCR beta signatures were CMV infection and matching HLA type.

The CDR3 contains 14 residues. Germline V lookup: CDR1 SGHVS, CDR2 FNYEAQ. Trimming removed 4 bases at V and 7 bases at J, with 15 bases between. TCRdb redid the calling of the reads with MiXCR, one entry per CDR3 protein. Of 28,000 or so distinct CDR3 sequences listed, around 19% were seen once; the top ten hold 80% to 90%. As to this clonotype: Its target is not known.

The clonotype comes from a human donor in good health (CMV status not recorded). Some clones in this sample may be carry-over from other donors' samples. The chain is built from TRBV7-6 and TRBJ2-3; D uncertain. Sample: CD8+ T cells from cultured PBMCs, taken from culture after CMV antigen stimulation. This chain's CDR3 is CASSSAPSLHTQYF. The CDR3 DNA follows: TGTGCCAGCAGCTCAGCCCCCTCGCTTCATACGCAGTATTTT.